This T cell receptor beta chain was documented in a study of patients and donors after allogeneic stem cell transplantation. In TCRdb, the RT-PCR reads were re-called with MiXCR into one record per CDR3 protein. The sample holds approximately 150,000 distinct CDR3 sequences, about two fifths seen once. CDR1 is SGHTA and CDR2 is FQGTGA in the germline V gene. This CDR3 is 17 amino acids long. Trimming removed 2 bases from V and 2 bases from J, with 16 bases in between. Specimen: blood, either unsorted or a sorted T cell fraction (not recorded which). This chain joins TRBV7-3 and TRBJ2-1; D perhaps matches TRBD1 (6 bases). The TCR originated in a human donor who was either an allogeneic HSCT recipient or a stem cell or donor lymphocyte infusion donor (not recorded which). It is not recorded whose cells these are; they may come from a transplant donor. The CDR3 bases are TGTGCCAGCAGCTTAGCTGGGGGCCAGGGCCCCTACAATGAGCAGTTCTTC. Amino acids: CASSLAGGQGPYNEQFF.